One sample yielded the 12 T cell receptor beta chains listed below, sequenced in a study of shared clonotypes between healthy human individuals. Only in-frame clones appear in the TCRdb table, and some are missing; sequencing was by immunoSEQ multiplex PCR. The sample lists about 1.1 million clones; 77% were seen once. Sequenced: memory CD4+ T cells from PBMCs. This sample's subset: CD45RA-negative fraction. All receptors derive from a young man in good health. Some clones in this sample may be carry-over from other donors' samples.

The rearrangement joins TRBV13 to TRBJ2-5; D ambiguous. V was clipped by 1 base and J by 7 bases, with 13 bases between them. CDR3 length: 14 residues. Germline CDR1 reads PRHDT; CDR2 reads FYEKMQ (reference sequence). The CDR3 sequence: CASSLVGVKGTQYF. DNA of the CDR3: TGTGCCAGCAGCTTAGTTGGGGTGAAGGGGACCCAGTACTTC.

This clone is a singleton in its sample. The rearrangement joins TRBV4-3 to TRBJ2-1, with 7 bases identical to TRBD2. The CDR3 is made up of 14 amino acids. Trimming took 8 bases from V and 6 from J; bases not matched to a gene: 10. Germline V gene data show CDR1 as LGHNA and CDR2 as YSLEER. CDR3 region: CASGSGISSNEQFF. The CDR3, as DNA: TGCGCCAGCGGGAGCGGGATCTCTAGCAATGAGCAGTTCTTC.

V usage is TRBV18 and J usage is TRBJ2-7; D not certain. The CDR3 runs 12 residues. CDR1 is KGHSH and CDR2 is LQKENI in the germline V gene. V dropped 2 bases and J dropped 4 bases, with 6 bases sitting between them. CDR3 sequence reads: CASSPVGYEQYF. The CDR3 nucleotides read TGTGCCAGCTCACCAGTAGGGTACGAGCAGTACTTC.

The CDR3 sequence: CASRAFTGANEQYF. The CDR3 DNA reads as TGTGCCAGCAGAGCCTTTACAGGGGCGAACGAGCAGTACTTC. The chain joins TRBV6-1 to TRBJ2-7; 7 bases line up with TRBD1. Germline CDR1 reads MNHNS; CDR2 reads SASEGT. The CDR3 has 14 residues. V was clipped by 6 bases and J by 5 bases; unmatched bases: 10.

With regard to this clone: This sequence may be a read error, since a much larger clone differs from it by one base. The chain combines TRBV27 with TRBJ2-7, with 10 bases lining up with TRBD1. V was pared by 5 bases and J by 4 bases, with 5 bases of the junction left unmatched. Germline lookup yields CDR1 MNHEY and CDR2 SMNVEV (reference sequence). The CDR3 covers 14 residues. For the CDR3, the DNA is TGTGCCAGCAGTGGCCGGGACAGGGGTTACGAGCAGTACTTC. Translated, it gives CASSGRDRGYEQYF.

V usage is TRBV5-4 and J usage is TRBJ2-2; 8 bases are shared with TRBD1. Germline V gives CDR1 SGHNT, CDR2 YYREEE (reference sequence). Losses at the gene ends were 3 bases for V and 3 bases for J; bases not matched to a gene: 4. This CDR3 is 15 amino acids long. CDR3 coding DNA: TGTGCCAGCAGCTCGCGACAGGGGTACACCGGGGAGCTGTTTTTT. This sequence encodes CASSSRQGYTGELFF.

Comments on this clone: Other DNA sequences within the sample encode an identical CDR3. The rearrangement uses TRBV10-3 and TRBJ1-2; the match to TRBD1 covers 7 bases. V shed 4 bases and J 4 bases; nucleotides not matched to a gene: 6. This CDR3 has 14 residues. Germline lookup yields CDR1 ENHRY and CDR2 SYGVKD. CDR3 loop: CAISVDREGYGYTF. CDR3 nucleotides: TGTGCCATCAGTGTCGACAGGGAAGGCTATGGCTACACCTTC.

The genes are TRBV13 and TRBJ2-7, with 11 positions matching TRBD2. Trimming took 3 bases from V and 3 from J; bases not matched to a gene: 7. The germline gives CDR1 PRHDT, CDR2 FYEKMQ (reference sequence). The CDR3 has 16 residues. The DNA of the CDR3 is TGTGCCAGCAGCTTCGGGACTAGCGGTAATTACTACGAGCAGTACTTC. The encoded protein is CASSFGTSGNYYEQYF.

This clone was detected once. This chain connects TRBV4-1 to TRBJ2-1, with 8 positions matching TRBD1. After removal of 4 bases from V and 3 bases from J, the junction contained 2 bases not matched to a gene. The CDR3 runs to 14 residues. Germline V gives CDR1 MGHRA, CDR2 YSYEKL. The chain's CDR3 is CASSRDRNYNEQFF. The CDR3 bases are TGCGCCAGCAGCCGGGACAGGAACTACAATGAGCAGTTCTTC.

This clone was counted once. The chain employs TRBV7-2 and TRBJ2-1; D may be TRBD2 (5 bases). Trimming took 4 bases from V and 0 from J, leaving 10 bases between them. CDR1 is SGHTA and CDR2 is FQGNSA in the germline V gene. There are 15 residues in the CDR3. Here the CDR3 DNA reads TGTGCCAGCAGCTATAGGGCGGGCTCCTACAATGAGCAGTTCTTC. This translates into CASSYRAGSYNEQFF.

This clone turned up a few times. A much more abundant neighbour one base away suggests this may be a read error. The CDR3 reads CASSPEATDTQYF. CDR3 sequence (DNA): TGTGCCAGCAGCCCGGAGGCCACAGATACGCAGTATTTT. The rearrangement joins TRBV5-4 to TRBJ2-3; D perhaps matches TRBD2 (5 bases). The length of the CDR3 is 13 residues. The V and J ends lost 4 bases and 2 bases respectively, with 8 bases between them. Germline loops: CDR1 SGHNT, CDR2 YYREEE (reference sequence). Complete variable domain (other parts from reference TRBV5-4 and TRBJ2-3): ETGVTQSPTHLIKTRGQQVTLRCSSQSGHNTVSWYQQALGQGPQFIFQYYREEENGRGNFPPRFSGLQFPNYSSELNVNALELDDSALYLCASSPEATDTQYFGPGTRLTVL.

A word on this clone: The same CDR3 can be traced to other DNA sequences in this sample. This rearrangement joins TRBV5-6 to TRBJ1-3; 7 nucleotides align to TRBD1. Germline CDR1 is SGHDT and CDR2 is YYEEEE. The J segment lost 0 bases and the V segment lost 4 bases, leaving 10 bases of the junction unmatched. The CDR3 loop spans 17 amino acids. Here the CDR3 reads CASSVQGRSLSGNTIYF. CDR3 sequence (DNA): TGTGCCAGCAGCGTACAGGGGAGGTCACTCTCTGGAAACACCATATATTTT.